Shown below are 27 T cell receptor beta chains from a single sample sequenced in a study of CD8 T cells in ankylosing spondylitis. TCRdb redid the calling of the 5' RACE reads with MiXCR, one entry per CDR3 protein. The repertoire holds around 320,000 distinct CDR3 sequences, with 20% to 25% as singletons. Sequenced input: blood, either unsorted or a sorted T cell fraction (not recorded which). These receptors were obtained from a female donor with ankylosing spondylitis or in good health (not recorded which).

The rearrangement joins TRBV5-1 to TRBJ2-7; 8 bases map to TRBD2. The V gene's germline CDR1 is SGHRS and CDR2 YFSETQ. The CDR3 is 14 amino acids. V was pared by 5 bases and J by 3 bases, with 7 bases of the junction left unmatched. The CDR3 sequence: CASSSSGRGYEQYF. The CDR3 nucleotides read TGCGCCAGCAGTTCGAGCGGGAGAGGCTACGAGCAGTACTTC. Full variable domain (remainder filled in from reference TRBV5-1 and TRBJ2-7): KAGVTQTPRYLIKTRGQQVTLSCSPISGHRSVSWYQQTPGQGLQFLFEYFSETQRNKGNFPGRFSGRQFSNSRSEMNVSTLELGDSALYLCASSSSGRGYEQYFGPGTRLTVT.

This clonotype was counted a few times. The chain carries TRBV20-1 and TRBJ1-1, with D perhaps TRBD1 (5 bases). The germline V and J ends were trimmed by 0 bases and 8 bases, with 16 bases remaining between them. CDR1 and CDR2 (germline): DFQATT, SNEGSKA (reference sequence). This CDR3 has 14 amino acids. CDR3: CSARDGRGAIEAFF. CDR3 DNA sequence: TGCAGTGCTAGAGATGGGCGAGGGGCCATCGAAGCTTTCTTT.

This clonotype has ten or more counts. The rearrangement uses TRBV6-5 and TRBJ2-1; 8 bases align to TRBD2. The CDR3 contains 15 residues. The junction had 8 bases not matched to a gene; V was cut back by 6 bases and J by 4 bases. The germline V gene encodes CDR1 MNHEY and CDR2 SVGAGI. The CDR3 nucleotides are TGTGCCAGCAGCCCCGGGGGGGAAGGGTACAATGAGCAGTTCTTC. Translated: CASSPGGEGYNEQFF.

This clonotype was detected a few times. The gene calls are TRBV20-1 and TRBJ2-1, with a possible D match to TRBD2 (6 bases). Germline assignment: CDR1 DFQATT and CDR2 SNEGSKA (reference sequence). V lost 3 bases, J lost 12 bases, and 15 bases lay in between. The length of the CDR3 is 12 residues. Here the CDR3 DNA reads TGCAGTGCTAGTGATGGGACTTTCCGGCAGTTCTTC. This translates into CSASDGTFRQFF.

The chain recombines TRBV29-1 with TRBJ2-7, with 7 bases matching TRBD1. V shed 7 bases, J shed 5 bases, and the junction held 11 bases outside the gene matches. This CDR3 contains 13 residues. Germline V lookup: CDR1 SQVTM, CDR2 ANQGSEA. The CDR3, as DNA: TGCAGCGCCGATGACAGGACAGGACACGAGCAGTACTTC. Protein product: CSADDRTGHEQYF.

This clonotype was recorded a few times. As DNA, the CDR3 is TGTGCCAGCTCACCGGTGCGGGGCGGGTACAATGAGCAGTTCTTC. This gives the protein CASSPVRGGYNEQFF. V is TRBV18 and J is TRBJ2-1, with D maybe TRBD2 (6 bases). The CDR3 spans 15 residues. Germline CDR1 reads KGHSH; CDR2 reads LQKENI. V shed 3 bases and J shed 4 bases, with 13 bases lying between them.

The V call is TRBV15, the J call TRBJ2-7; possibly TRBD2 for D (7 bases). Trimming shortened V by 9 bases and J by 9 bases, and 15 bases separated the two germline ends. The CDR3 has 11 amino acids. Germline V gene data show CDR1 as LNHNV and CDR2 as YYDKDF (reference sequence). CDR3 sequence reads: CATRGATLQYF. The CDR3 DNA is TGTGCCACTCGGGGGGCTACGTTGCAGTACTTC.

On this clonotype itself: A much larger clone differs from this one at a single base, so this may be a read error. A read error is likely, as this CDR3 ends without the conserved phenylalanine or tryptophan. DNA for the CDR3: TGTGCCAGCAGCCAAGATCCCACTAGCGTGGGACGCGAGCAGTACCTC. Protein sequence: CASSQDPTSVGREQYL. The V call is TRBV4-2, the J call TRBJ2-7; 7 bases line up with TRBD2. Trimming cost V 0 bases and J 6 bases; bases outside gene matches: 11. Germline V CDR1 and CDR2: LGHNA, YNFKEQ. The length of the CDR3 is 16 residues.

This clonotype was found a few times. This chain uses TRBV6-6 with TRBJ1-6; D call uncertain. V lost 6 bases, J lost 11 bases, and 11 bases lay in between. Germline V gene data show CDR1 as MNHNY and CDR2 as SVGAGI (reference sequence). The CDR3 is 12 residues long. CDR3 coding DNA: TGTGCCAGCAGAGTCCTTGTTGCACCCCTCCACTTT. It encodes CASRVLVAPLHF.

The chain has TRBV20-1 and TRBJ1-1; the match to TRBD1 covers 9 bases. The CDR3 consists of 13 residues. Trimming cost V 5 bases and J 4 bases; bases outside gene matches: 5. Germline loops: CDR1 DFQATT, CDR2 SNEGSKA (reference sequence). This CDR3 reads CSASKQGATEAFF. Written as DNA, the CDR3 is TGCAGTGCTTCAAAACAGGGGGCCACTGAAGCTTTCTTT.

The sample holds a few counts of this clonotype. The chain combines TRBV29-1 with TRBJ2-5; weak D call: TRBD2 (5 bases). This CDR3 has 12 amino acids. Looked up from germline, CDR1 is SQVTM and CDR2 is ANQGSEA. V was cut by 4 bases and J by 4 bases, with 10 bases left in between. CDR3 in amino acids: CSVGARGETQYF. CDR3 coding DNA: TGCAGCGTTGGGGCCCGGGGAGAGACCCAGTACTTC. Together with reference TRBV29-1 and TRBJ2-5, the CDR3 gives the full variable domain: SAVISQKPSRDICQRGTSLTIQCQVDSQVTMMFWYRQQPGQSLTLIATANQGSEATYESGFVIDKFPISRPNLTFSTLTVSNMSPEDSSIYLCSVGARGETQYFGPGTRLLVL.

Only a few counts were recorded for this clonotype. This rearrangement joins TRBV7-3 to TRBJ2-1; D is ambiguous. V was trimmed by 3 bases and J by 6 bases, leaving 9 bases between them. Per germline, CDR1 SGHTA and CDR2 FQGTGA. This CDR3 has 13 residues. The CDR3 region is CASSFNPPNEQFF. The CDR3 coding sequence is TGTGCCAGCAGCTTCAATCCCCCCAATGAGCAGTTCTTC.

The rearrangement uses TRBV11-2 and TRBJ2-1, with 13 bases that match TRBD2. The junction had 10 bases not matched to a gene; V was cut back by 3 bases and J by 5 bases. This CDR3 has 18 amino acids. CDR1 is SGHAT and CDR2 is FQNNGV in the germline V gene. CDR3 DNA sequence: TGTGCCAGCAGCTTCAGGGGTGGACTAGCGGGAGTGAACAATGAGCAGTTCTTC. Translated: CASSFRGGLAGVNNEQFF. Looking up the rest from reference TRBV11-2 and TRBJ2-1 gives the full variable domain: EAGVAQSPRYKIIEKRQSVAFWCNPISGHATLYWYQQILGQGPKLLIQFQNNGVVDDSQLPKDRFSAERLKGVDSTLKIQPAKLEDSAVYLCASSFRGGLAGVNNEQFFGPGTRLTVL.

The sample holds a few counts of this clonotype. The genes are TRBV4-3 and TRBJ2-5; TRBD1 is a possible D gene (6 bases). Per germline, CDR1 LGHNA and CDR2 YSLEER. The CDR3 length is 15 residues. V shed 1 base and J shed 5 bases, with 14 bases lying between them. CDR3 DNA: TGCGCCAGCAGCCAAGGGTACAGGGCCCTGGAGACCCAGTACTTC. This encodes CASSQGYRALETQYF.

This clonotype turned up a few times. V usage is TRBV15 and J usage is TRBJ2-5; a possible D gene is TRBD2 (5 bases). This CDR3 is built from 15 residues. Germline CDR1 LNHNV, CDR2 YYDKDF (reference sequence). The V gene lost 2 bases and the J gene lost 5 bases, with 15 bases spanning the gap. The CDR3 nucleotides are TGTGCCACCAGCAGATATTCCGGGGAAATCGAGACCCAGTACTTC. Translated, it gives CATSRYSGEIETQYF.

There are a few counts of this clonotype. The V and J genes are TRBV6-5 and TRBJ2-7; 8 bases align to TRBD1. The CDR3 is 16 amino acids. Germline-derived CDR1 and CDR2 are MNHEY and SVGAGI. V was clipped by 4 bases and J by 3 bases; unmatched bases: 11. This CDR3 is CASSSTSGQDIYEQYF. CDR3 in DNA: TGTGCCAGCAGTTCCACCTCGGGACAGGATATCTACGAGCAGTACTTC.

In this sample, this clonotype turned up a few times. The genes are TRBV6-2 or TRBV6-3 and TRBJ2-7; a weak D match, TRBD1 (6 bases). The V and J ends lost 5 bases and 0 bases respectively, with 14 bases between them. Germline loops: CDR1 MNHEY, CDR2 SVGEGT. This CDR3 is 15 amino acids long. CDR3 amino acids: CASSRQAKSSYEQYF. The CDR3 nucleotides are TGTGCCAGCAGTAGACAGGCGAAAAGCTCCTACGAGCAGTACTTC.

This clonotype was detected only a few times. The CDR3 nucleotides are TGTGCCAGCAGCAAACTAGCGGGAGGGTCTGGGTTATTCACAGATACGCAGTATTTT. It specifies CASSKLAGGSGLFTDTQYF. The chain links TRBV27 to TRBJ2-3; 13 positions agree with TRBD2. The V gene end was trimmed by 6 bases and the J gene end by 2 bases; junction bases not matched to a gene: 14. The germline V gene has CDR1 MNHEY and CDR2 SMNVEV (reference sequence). CDR3 length: 19 residues.

Many counts were recorded for this clonotype. The rearrangement uses TRBV29-1 and TRBJ2-5; the D is unclear. This CDR3 comprises 13 residues. Trimming took 7 bases from V and 2 from J, leaving 14 bases between them. Germline V gene sequence: CDR1 SQVTM, CDR2 ANQGSEA. In DNA, the CDR3 is TGCAGCGGCAATCCCCATAATCAAGAGACCCAGTACTTC. Translating gives CSGNPHNQETQYF.

This clonotype was recorded at least ten times. The chain has TRBV29-1 and TRBJ2-1, with a tentative D call TRBD1 (5 bases). The CDR3 sequence is 12 residues long. From germline, CDR1 is SQVTM and CDR2 ANQGSEA. V lost 2 bases and J lost 9, with 11 bases in between. CDR3 residues: CSVEPQGGEQFF. CDR3 in DNA: TGCAGCGTTGAACCTCAGGGCGGTGAGCAGTTCTTC.

V gene TRBV7-6 combines with J gene TRBJ2-3; D ambiguous. Trimming took 3 bases from V and 4 from J, leaving 8 bases between them. The CDR3 has 13 residues. Germline V gene lookup returns CDR1 SGHVS and CDR2 FNYEAQ. DNA of the CDR3: TGTGCCAGCAGCTTCGACCCCCCAGATACGCAGTATTTT. Protein product: CASSFDPPDTQYF.

This clonotype has a count of ten or more. The chain has TRBV29-1 and TRBJ1-3; no definite D call. The CDR3 sequence is 13 residues long. The germline gives CDR1 SQVTM, CDR2 ANQGSEA. Trimming took 6 bases from V and 4 from J, leaving 13 bases between them. Here the CDR3 reads CSVSSALGNTIYF. CDR3 nucleotide sequence: TGCAGCGTGAGTTCAGCACTCGGAAACACCATATATTTT.

V usage is TRBV21-1 and J usage is TRBJ2-7; the table's D call, TRBD1, has no DNA check behind it. TRBV21-1 is marked as a pseudogene. This CDR3 comprises 13 residues. The CDR3 loop reads CASSKDRVDEQYF. The CDR3 region has the DNA TGTGCCAGCAGCAAAGACAGGGTAGACGAGCAGTACTTC.

The V call is TRBV20-1, the J call TRBJ1-5, with D possibly TRBD1 on 5 matching bases. V was clipped by 6 bases and J by 6 bases, with 18 bases between them. Germline V lookup: CDR1 DFQATT, CDR2 SNEGSKA (reference sequence). The CDR3 length is 14 residues. The CDR3 bases are TGCAGTGCCACCGGGACTATTGTGGGTCAGCCCCAGCATTTT. Residues: CSATGTIVGQPQHF.

This clonotype was counted only a few times. The chain links TRBV5-6 to TRBJ2-1, with TRBD2 matching 9 bases. This CDR3 is built from 15 residues. Losses at the gene ends were 0 bases for V and 5 bases for J; bases not matched to a gene: 3. Germline V gives CDR1 SGHDT, CDR2 YYEEEE. The CDR3 protein is CASSLETSGDNEQFF. CDR3 DNA: TGTGCCAGCAGCTTGGAGACTAGCGGAGACAATGAGCAGTTCTTC. Combining the CDR3 with reference TRBV5-6 and TRBJ2-1 gives the whole variable domain DAGVTQSPTHLIKTRGQQVTLRCSPKSGHDTVSWYQQALGQGPQFIFQYYEEEERQRGNFPDRFSGHQFPNYSSELNVNALLLGDSALYLCASSLETSGDNEQFFGPGTRLTVL.

DNA for the CDR3: TGCGCCAGCAGCCAAGACCCCGCCGGACAGTACTTAGATACGCAGTATTTT. Residues: CASSQDPAGQYLDTQYF. The chain is built from TRBV4-3 and TRBJ2-3, with D perhaps TRBD1 (6 bases). Germline V CDR1 and CDR2: LGHNA, YSLEER. The CDR3 contains 17 residues. The ends were cut back, 0 bases at V and 5 bases at J, with 18 bases in the middle.

This clonotype was counted a few times. In DNA, the CDR3 is TGCAGCGGGACACCCTTGTACACTGAAGCTTTCTTT. Its protein is CSGTPLYTEAFF. This chain links TRBV29-1 with TRBJ1-1; tentatively, D is TRBD1 (5 bases). V lost 7 bases and J lost 3, with 12 bases in between. The CDR3 runs 12 residues. Germline CDR1 reads SQVTM; CDR2 reads ANQGSEA.